The source of this TCR beta chain is a study of blood T cell repertoires in COVID-19. Whole-study context: Some COVID-19 samples were acute and others convalescent; all came from the United States, Italy and Spain. PBMCs, B-cell-depleted T cells, or T cells provided the cDNA or gDNA that made up the material.

There are 15 residues in the CDR3. J gave up 6 bases and V 5 bases, and 10 bases lay outside the gene matches. Per the germline V gene, CDR1 is MDHEN and CDR2 is SYDVKM. In the original processing: How many nucleated cells were present was estimated from reference gene primer amplification. Measured with immunoSEQ multiplex PCR; TCRdb has only the in-frame clones, and not every one. Clone size and V and J calls were adopted from that table, with D and trimming inferred from the DNA. This table has about 190,000 clones, around 80% appearing once. The chain carries TRBV28 and TRBJ1-2; 9 bases line up with TRBD1. Sequencing used peripheral blood. The clonotype originates from a man aged 45-65 years who had recovered from COVID-19. CDR3 DNA: TGTGCCAGCAGTCAAACCATTCGGACAGGGGATGGCTACACCTTC. The encoded protein is CASSQTIRTGDGYTF.